Shown below are 12 T cell receptor beta chains from a single sample sequenced in a study of blood T cell repertoires in COVID-19. Profiling relied on immunoSEQ multiplex PCR, and the TCRdb table lists in-frame clones only, not all of them. In the table there are around 200,000 clones, around 82% of which are singletons. The sample comprised peripheral blood. The origin of the receptors is a man aged 50 to 60 with active or convalescent COVID-19.

V gene TRBV2 combines with J gene TRBJ2-1; a weak D match, TRBD2 (5 bases). V lost 1 base to trimming and J lost 2 bases, with 9 bases between them. The CDR3 runs to 15 residues. The V gene's germline CDR1 is SNHLY and CDR2 FYNNEI. CDR3 bases: TGTGCCAGCAGTGAAGGACTACAGACCTACAATGAGCAGTTCTTC. It encodes CASSEGLQTYNEQFF.

The chain links TRBV24-1 to TRBJ2-3, with 8 nucleotides matching TRBD2. The J segment lost 6 bases and the V segment lost 7 bases, leaving 11 bases of the junction unmatched. The CDR3 length is 15 residues. In germline, CDR1 is KGHDR, CDR2 SFDVKD. CDR3 amino acids: CATSARAGGLDTQYF. The CDR3 nucleotides are TGTGCCACCAGCGCTCGCGCGGGGGGCTTGGATACGCAGTATTTT.

The chain joins TRBV6-5 to TRBJ2-2; possibly TRBD2 for D (5 bases). Germline CDR1 reads MNHEY; CDR2 reads SVGAGI. V lost 6 bases to trimming and J lost 3 bases, with 11 bases between them. The CDR3 is 14 residues long. The CDR3 sequence is CASRGPGYTGELFF. The CDR3 region has the DNA TGTGCCAGCAGGGGCCCGGGATACACCGGGGAGCTGTTTTTT.

The V and J genes are TRBV6-1 and TRBJ2-1, with 8 bases matching TRBD2. The V gene's germline CDR1 is MNHNS and CDR2 SASEGT. V trimming: 2 bases; J trimming: 2 bases; junction bases outside the gene matches: 2. This CDR3 has 15 residues. The CDR3, as DNA: TGTGCCAGCAGTGAAAGCGGGAGTCCCTACAATGAGCAGTTCTTC. Translating gives CASSESGSPYNEQFF.

This clone has a count of ten or more. The genes are TRBV5-4 and TRBJ2-7; D remains ambiguous. Trimming took 2 bases from V and 2 from J, leaving 11 bases between them. CDR3 length equals 14 residues. Looked up from germline, CDR1 is SGHNT and CDR2 is YYREEE (reference sequence). The chain's CDR3 is CASSLKDSTYEQYF. The CDR3 region has the DNA TGTGCCAGCAGCTTAAAAGACTCAACCTACGAGCAGTACTTC.

The rearrangement links TRBV30 to TRBJ2-1; 7 bases line up with TRBD1. V lost 3 bases and J lost 15; bases outside the gene matches: 17. CDR1 and CDR2 (germline): GTSNPN, SVGIG (reference sequence). The CDR3 length is 14 residues. The CDR3 loop is CAWRPGQAARLRFF. As DNA, the CDR3 is TGTGCCTGGAGACCCGGACAGGCGGCCCGTTTGAGGTTCTTC.

This clone was seen only once. The V and J genes are TRBV7-9 and TRBJ2-3; TRBD2 matches at 9 bases. The trim removed 7 bases at V and 0 bases at J, leaving 5 bases unmatched. Germline CDR1 SEHNR, CDR2 FQNEAQ (reference sequence). The CDR3 loop spans 15 amino acids. The CDR3 coding sequence is TGTGCCAGCACACCACTAGCGGGTAGCACAGATACGCAGTATTTT. Its translation is CASTPLAGSTDTQYF.

The chain couples TRBV9 to TRBJ2-1, with TRBD2 matching 10 bases. CDR1 and CDR2 from the germline V gene are SGDLS and YYNGEE. CDR3 length equals 16 residues. V dropped 4 bases and J dropped 2; count of bases not matched to a gene: 6. CDR3 coding DNA: TGTGCCAGCAGCCCCCAAGGACTAGCGGCCTACAATGAGCAGTTCTTC. Translating it yields CASSPQGLAAYNEQFF. The full variable domain, rest sourced from reference TRBV9 and TRBJ2-1, is DSGVTQTPKHLITATGQRVTLRCSPRSGDLSVYWYQQSLDQGLQFLIQYYNGEERAKGNILERFSAQQFPDLHSELNLSSLELGDSALYFCASSPQGLAAYNEQFFGPGTRLTVL.

The chain recombines TRBV10-3 with TRBJ2-5; no clear D gene. From germline, CDR1 is ENHRY and CDR2 SYGVKD. The CDR3 spans 15 residues. V lost 1 base and J lost 5, with 14 bases in between. The chain's CDR3 is CAISEFRPTGETQYF. The CDR3 coding sequence is TGTGCCATCAGTGAGTTCCGACCGACCGGGGAGACCCAGTACTTC.

The genes are TRBV7-2 and TRBJ2-1; 10 nucleotides agree with TRBD2. Germline CDR1 and CDR2: SGHTA and FQGNSA. The CDR3 spans 18 residues. V dropped 3 bases and J dropped 4; count of bases not matched to a gene: 12. CDR3 nucleotides: TGTGCCAGCAGCTTGACTAGCGGGCGTCATGGGGGATACAATGAGCAGTTCTTC. This translates into CASSLTSGRHGGYNEQFF.

The rearrangement links TRBV12-3 or TRBV12-4 to TRBJ1-6; the D gene is possibly TRBD1 (5 bases). This CDR3 has 13 residues. V lost 1 base and J 8 bases, leaving 6 bases between the germline ends. CDR3 loop: CASSLGQYSPLHF. The DNA for the CDR3 is TGTGCCAGCAGTTTAGGACAGTATTCACCCCTCCACTTT.

The CDR3 nucleotides are TGCGCCAGCAGCCTCCTGGGCAGTGGGAACACTGAAGCTTTCTTT. This sequence encodes CASSLLGSGNTEAFF. V gene TRBV4-1 combines with J gene TRBJ1-1; D gene ambiguous. This CDR3 is 15 amino acids long. The germline CDR1 and CDR2 sequences are MGHRA and YSYEKL. V gave up 4 bases and J gave up 1 base, with 13 bases separating them.